This TCR beta chain comes out of a study of cytomegalovirus exposure and HLA in healthy donors. Germline V gene lookup returns CDR1 MNHEY and CDR2 SVGAGI. Unmatched junction bases numbered 6, after V lost 7 bases and J lost 4 bases. This CDR3 comprises 14 residues. Study-wide points: According to the study, 160 or so TCR beta chains were cytomegalovirus-associated. Most subjects had HLA-A and HLA-B alleles reportedly predicted accurately by TCR beta sequences.

As regards this clone: The antigen is unknown.

PCR employed 60 Vbeta and 13 Jbeta primers. The data were produced by immunoSEQ multiplex PCR, yet TCRdb's version contains in-frame clones alone and is incomplete. The sample has more than 110,000 clones, 80% seen once. The clonotype was recovered from a male donor in good health and CMV-seronegative. This chain joins TRBV6-5 and TRBJ1-2, with 10 positions matching TRBD1. The specimen was PBMCs. The CDR3 nucleotides read TGTGCCAGCACCAGACAGGGGGCGAGCTATGGCTACACCTTC. It is translated as CASTRQGASYGYTF.